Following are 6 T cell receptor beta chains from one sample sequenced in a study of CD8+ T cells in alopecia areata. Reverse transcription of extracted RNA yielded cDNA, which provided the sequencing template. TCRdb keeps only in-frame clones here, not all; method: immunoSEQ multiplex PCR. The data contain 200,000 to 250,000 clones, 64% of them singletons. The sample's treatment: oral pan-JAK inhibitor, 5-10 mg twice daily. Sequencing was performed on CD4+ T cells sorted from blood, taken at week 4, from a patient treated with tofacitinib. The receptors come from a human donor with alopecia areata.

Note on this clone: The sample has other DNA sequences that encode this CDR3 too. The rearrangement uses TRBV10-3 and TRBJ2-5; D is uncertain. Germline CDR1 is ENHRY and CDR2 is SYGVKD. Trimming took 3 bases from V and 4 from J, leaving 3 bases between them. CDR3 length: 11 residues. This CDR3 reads CAISDRETQYF. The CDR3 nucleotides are TGTGCCATCAGTGATAGAGAGACCCAGTACTTC.

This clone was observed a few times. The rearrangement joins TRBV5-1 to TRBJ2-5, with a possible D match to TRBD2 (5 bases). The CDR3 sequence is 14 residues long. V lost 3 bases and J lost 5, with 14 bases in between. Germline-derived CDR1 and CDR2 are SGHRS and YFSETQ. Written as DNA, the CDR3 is TGCGCCAGCAGCTATCAAGCGGTGGGGGAGACCCAGTACTTC. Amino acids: CASSYQAVGETQYF.

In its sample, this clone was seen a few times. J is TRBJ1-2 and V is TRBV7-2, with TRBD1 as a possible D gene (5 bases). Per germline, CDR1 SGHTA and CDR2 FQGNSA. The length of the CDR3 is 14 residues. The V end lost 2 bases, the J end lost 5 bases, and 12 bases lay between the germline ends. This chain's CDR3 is CASSLQGVGYGYTF. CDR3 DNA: TGTGCCAGCAGCTTACAGGGAGTGGGATATGGCTACACCTTC.

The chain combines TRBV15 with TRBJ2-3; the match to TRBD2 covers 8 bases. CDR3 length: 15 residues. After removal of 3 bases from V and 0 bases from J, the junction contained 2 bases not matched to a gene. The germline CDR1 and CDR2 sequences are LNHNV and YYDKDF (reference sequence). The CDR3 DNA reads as TGTGCCACCAGCAGGGCGGGGGGTAGCACAGATACGCAGTATTTT. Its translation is CATSRAGGSTDTQYF. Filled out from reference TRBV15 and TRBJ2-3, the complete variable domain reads DAMVIQNPRYQVTQFGKPVTLSCSQTLNHNVMYWYQQKSSQAPKLLFHYYDKDFNNEADTPDNFQSRRPNTSFCFLDIRSPGLGDTAMYLCATSRAGGSTDTQYFGPGTRLTVL.

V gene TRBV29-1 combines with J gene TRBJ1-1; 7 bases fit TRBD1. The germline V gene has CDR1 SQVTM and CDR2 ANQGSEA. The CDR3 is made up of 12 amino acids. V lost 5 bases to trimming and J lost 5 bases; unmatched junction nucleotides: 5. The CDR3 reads CSVSTGRTEAFF. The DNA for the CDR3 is TGCAGCGTTTCGACAGGGAGGACTGAAGCTTTCTTT.

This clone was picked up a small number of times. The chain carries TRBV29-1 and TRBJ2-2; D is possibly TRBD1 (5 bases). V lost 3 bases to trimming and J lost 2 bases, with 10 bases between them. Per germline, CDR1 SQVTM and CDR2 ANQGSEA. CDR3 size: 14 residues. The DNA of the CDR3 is TGCAGCGTTGATCTCCAGGGAAACACCGGGGAGCTGTTTTTT. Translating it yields CSVDLQGNTGELFF.